Each of the 29 T cell receptor beta chains below was sequenced from the same sample in a study of cytomegalovirus exposure and HLA in healthy donors. The PCR ran on 60 Vbeta and 13 Jbeta primers. This table comes from immunoSEQ multiplex PCR, and its TCRdb copy is limited to in-frame clones, with some not included. The sample gives about 170,000 clones, approximately 80% of which show up once; around 7% is in the top ten. Sequencing input: PBMCs. These receptors all come from a man under 40 in good health and CMV-seropositive.

This clone came up once. The rearrangement joins TRBV7-2 to TRBJ1-5, with D uncertain. The V end lost 5 bases, the J end lost 0 bases, and 23 bases lay between the germline ends. The germline V gene encodes CDR1 SGHTA and CDR2 FQGNSA. This CDR3 contains 19 residues. CDR3 in amino acids: CASSRGPSSPTISNQPQHF. The CDR3 region has the DNA TGTGCCAGCAGCCGCGGCCCATCAAGTCCCACTATTAGCAATCAGCCCCAGCATTTT.

The rearrangement joins TRBV27 to TRBJ1-5; D gene uncertain. Between the trimmed V and J ends, which lost 3 bases and 1 base, there was a span of 10 bases. The CDR3 extends over 15 amino acids. Per the germline V gene, CDR1 is MNHEY and CDR2 is SMNVEV (reference sequence). The CDR3 reads CASSFMRGSNQPQHF. CDR3 DNA: TGTGCCAGCAGTTTTATGCGGGGAAGCAATCAGCCCCAGCATTTT.

The chain combines TRBV7-9 with TRBJ1-5; no clear D gene. In germline, CDR1 is SEHNR, CDR2 FQNEAQ (reference sequence). CDR3 length: 14 amino acids. V lost 5 bases to trimming and J lost 1 base, with 9 bases between them. The chain's CDR3 is CASSHRSSNQPQHF. The CDR3 DNA reads as TGTGCCAGCAGCCACAGATCGAGCAATCAGCCCCAGCATTTT.

J is TRBJ1-5 and V is TRBV11-3, with 7 positions matching TRBD1. J was trimmed by 0 bases and V by 10 bases; bases with no gene match: 12. The CDR3 runs 16 residues. Per germline, CDR1 SGHNT and CDR2 YENEEA. The CDR3 DNA is TGTGCCACCAGTGGCAGGGGGTCCCATAGCAATCAGCCCCAGCATTTT. This translates into CATSGRGSHSNQPQHF.

J is TRBJ1-1 and V is TRBV6-1; 7 bases agree with TRBD1. This CDR3 has 15 amino acids. Germline CDR1 is MNHNS and CDR2 is SASEGT. V lost 5 bases to trimming and J lost 4 bases; unmatched junction nucleotides: 10. The CDR3 here is CASSPPDRAITEAFF. The CDR3 DNA reads as TGTGCCAGCAGTCCTCCCGACAGGGCCATCACTGAAGCTTTCTTT.

The gene calls are TRBV6-5 and TRBJ2-1; 8 nucleotides align to TRBD2. Trimming took 6 bases from V and 4 from J; bases not matched to a gene: 5. Germline CDR1 MNHEY, CDR2 SVGAGI. CDR3 size: 14 residues. CDR3 loop: CASSGRASYNEQFF. CDR3 nucleotide sequence: TGTGCCAGCAGCGGGAGGGCTAGTTACAATGAGCAGTTCTTC.

The chain links TRBV7-6 to TRBJ2-2, with a weak D call TRBD1 (6 bases). CDR3 length equals 16 residues. Between the trimmed V and J ends, which lost 0 bases and 4 bases, there was a span of 12 bases. Germline CDR1 SGHVS, CDR2 FNYEAQ. CDR3 sequence (DNA): TGTGCCAGCAGCTTAGCAGGGGGTCGTCGCACCGGGGAGCTGTTTTTT. This translates into CASSLAGGRRTGELFF.

This chain links TRBV18 with TRBJ2-3; TRBD2 matches at 11 bases. Germline lookup yields CDR1 KGHSH and CDR2 LQKENI. Trimming at V came to 6 bases and at J to 1 base, leaving 15 bases not matched to a gene. The CDR3 consists of 19 residues. CDR3 loop: CASSPTSGIGISGTDTQYF. DNA for the CDR3: TGTGCCAGCTCTCCGACTAGCGGGATAGGGATCTCGGGCACAGATACGCAGTATTTT.

V is TRBV27 and J is TRBJ1-1, with a weak D call TRBD1 (5 bases). Germline values: CDR1 MNHEY, CDR2 SMNVEV (reference sequence). Trimming shortened V by 5 bases and J by 1 base, and 8 bases separated the two germline ends. The CDR3 loop spans 13 amino acids. DNA of the CDR3: TGTGCCAGCAGTGGTAGGGGGAACACTGAAGCTTTCTTT. Amino acid sequence: CASSGRGNTEAFF.

Concerning this clone itself: The same CDR3 can be traced to other DNA sequences in this sample. The chain links TRBV27 to TRBJ2-7; D unclear. CDR3 length: 12 residues. The V and J ends lost 6 bases and 3 bases respectively, with 9 bases between them. Per germline, CDR1 MNHEY and CDR2 SMNVEV (reference sequence). CDR3 sequence: CASSMTGYEQYF. DNA of the CDR3: TGTGCCAGCAGCATGACGGGCTACGAGCAGTACTTC.

The rearrangement links TRBV11-3 to TRBJ2-6, with D hard to call. The CDR3 runs 16 residues. The germline V gene encodes CDR1 SGHNT and CDR2 YENEEA. Trimming stripped 0 bases from V and 1 base from J, with 7 bases between. The CDR3 loop reads CASSLENWSGANVLTF. In DNA form, the CDR3 reads TGTGCCAGCAGCTTAGAAAACTGGTCTGGGGCCAACGTCCTGACTTTC.

This chain links TRBV30 with TRBJ1-5, with 9 nucleotides matching TRBD1. The V gene's germline CDR1 is GTSNPN and CDR2 SVGIG (reference sequence). This CDR3 contains 15 residues. V lost 0 bases, J lost 6 bases, and 6 bases stayed unmatched. The CDR3 DNA sequence: TGTGCCTGGAGTGTAGGGGACAGGGTAAGTCAGCCCCAGCATTTT. Translated: CAWSVGDRVSQPQHF.

The V call is TRBV5-1, the J call TRBJ2-2, with TRBD1 matching over 9 bases. The CDR3 totals 16 residues. CDR1 is SGHRS, CDR2 YFSETQ, per germline. V trimming: 2 bases; J trimming: 5 bases; junction bases outside the gene matches: 7. CDR3 amino acids: CASSFEQGALTGELFF. CDR3 nucleotide sequence: TGCGCCAGCAGCTTCGAACAGGGGGCGCTTACCGGGGAGCTGTTTTTT.

This chain links TRBV28 with TRBJ2-1; 10 bases map to TRBD1. Germline V gene sequence: CDR1 MDHEN, CDR2 SYDVKM. The length of the CDR3 is 14 residues. Trimming at V came to 7 bases and at J to 5 bases, leaving 5 bases not matched to a gene. The CDR3 nucleotides are TGTGCCAGCATTGGGACAGGGGCTGACAATGAGCAGTTCTTC. Translated, it gives CASIGTGADNEQFF. Combining the CDR3 with reference TRBV28 and TRBJ2-1 gives the whole variable domain DVKVTQSSRYLVKRTGEKVFLECVQDMDHENMFWYRQDPGLGLRLIYFSYDVKMKEKGDIPEGYSVSREKKERFSLILESASTNQTSMYLCASIGTGADNEQFFGPGTRLTVL.

The chain joins TRBV9 to TRBJ2-5; D is ambiguous. In germline, CDR1 is SGDLS, CDR2 YYNGEE. The CDR3 length is 13 residues. V was shortened by 4 bases and J by 0 bases, with 7 bases between the two germline ends. This chain's CDR3 is CASSPQNQETQYF. The CDR3 DNA reads TGTGCCAGCAGCCCTCAGAACCAAGAGACCCAGTACTTC.

CDR3: CASSAHPPRGDTDTQYF. The DNA of the CDR3 is TGTGCCAGCAGCGCTCACCCACCCAGGGGGGACACAGATACGCAGTATTTT. The chain joins TRBV9 to TRBJ2-3; a possible D gene is TRBD1 (7 bases). The germline V and J ends were trimmed by 3 bases and 2 bases, with 19 bases remaining between them. Germline V gene sequence: CDR1 SGDLS, CDR2 YYNGEE. CDR3 length: 17 amino acids.

V and J are TRBV12-5 and TRBJ2-5; 10 nucleotides line up with TRBD2. CDR1 is LGHNT, CDR2 FRNRAP, per germline. J lost 2 bases, V lost 4 bases, and 7 bases had no gene match. The CDR3 is made up of 16 amino acids. CDR3 sequence (DNA): TGTGCTAGTGGTTGGGGATCGACTAGCGGGCAAGAGACCCAGTACTTC. As protein: CASGWGSTSGQETQYF.

The V and J genes are TRBV5-4 and TRBJ2-1; D is undetermined. The CDR3 consists of 13 residues. V dropped 6 bases and J dropped 12 bases, with 19 bases sitting between them. Germline loops: CDR1 SGHNT, CDR2 YYREEE (reference sequence). The CDR3 spells CASTLPPSQRQFF. The DNA of the CDR3 is TGTGCCAGCACCCTTCCCCCCTCCCAGCGGCAGTTCTTC. Full variable domain (missing parts from reference TRBV5-4 and TRBJ2-1): ETGVTQSPTHLIKTRGQQVTLRCSSQSGHNTVSWYQQALGQGPQFIFQYYREEENGRGNFPPRFSGLQFPNYSSELNVNALELDDSALYLCASTLPPSQRQFFGPGTRLTVL.

The CDR3 DNA sequence: TGCGCCAGCAGCTCGAGTTACGGGACTAGCGGGACATACGAGCAGTACTTC. Translating it yields CASSSSYGTSGTYEQYF. The chain couples TRBV5-1 to TRBJ2-7; 13 nucleotides match TRBD2. Germline V CDR1 and CDR2: SGHRS, YFSETQ. The V and J ends lost 3 bases and 4 bases, in that order; junction bases with no gene match: 10. This CDR3 contains 17 residues.

The V call is TRBV6-5, the J call TRBJ2-7; 8 bases are shared with TRBD2. The CDR3 contains 15 residues. Looked up from germline, CDR1 is MNHEY and CDR2 is SVGAGI. V was clipped by 5 bases and J by 4 bases; unmatched bases: 10. CDR3 DNA sequence: TGTGCCAGCAGTGGTCAGGCGGGGGGTGAGTACGAGCAGTACTTC. It yields the protein CASSGQAGGEYEQYF.

Comments on this clone: This sample includes further DNA sequences coding for the same CDR3. The J gene is TRBJ2-5, the V gene TRBV30; D ambiguous. Germline V CDR1 and CDR2: GTSNPN, SVGIG (reference sequence). V gave up 5 bases and J gave up 5 bases, with 6 bases separating them. The CDR3 totals 10 residues. CDR3 DNA: TGTGCCTGGTCTAGGGAGACCCAGTACTTC. As protein: CAWSRETQYF.

The rearrangement uses TRBV7-6 and TRBJ2-3; D remains unclear. Trimming stripped 7 bases from V and 6 bases from J, with 20 bases between. Germline CDR1 is SGHVS and CDR2 is FNYEAQ. This CDR3 is 15 amino acids long. CDR3 nucleotide sequence: TGTGCCAGCACCATGTCGAGAAGCGTAACGGATACGCAGTATTTT. Translation gives CASTMSRSVTDTQYF.

This clone was counted between two and nine times. This chain connects TRBV4-2 to TRBJ2-6; D might be TRBD1 (5 bases). This CDR3 spans 19 amino acids. With 4 bases removed from V and 1 base from J, the gap between germline ends came to 20 bases. Germline values: CDR1 LGHNA, CDR2 YNFKEQ. CDR3 sequence reads: CASSLDADTETSGANVLTF. CDR3 DNA: TGTGCCAGCAGCCTCGACGCGGACACCGAAACGTCTGGGGCCAACGTCCTGACTTTC.

The J gene is TRBJ1-1, the V gene TRBV30; D perhaps matches TRBD1 (5 bases). Germline V gene lookup returns CDR1 GTSNPN and CDR2 SVGIG (reference sequence). The CDR3 covers 14 residues. Trimming pared 1 base from V and 1 base from J, leaving 10 bases between. The CDR3 DNA sequence: TGTGCCTGGAGTGATTACGGGGGGAACACTGAAGCTTTCTTT. This encodes CAWSDYGGNTEAFF.

This chain connects TRBV9 to TRBJ2-7; 7 bases fit TRBD1. V dropped 0 bases and J dropped 7; count of bases not matched to a gene: 10. The CDR3 has 15 residues. Germline CDR1 and CDR2: SGDLS and YYNGEE. CDR3 nucleotide sequence: TGTGCCAGCAGCGTAGGCGGTCAGGGGGTAGGGGAGCAGTACTTC. This gives the protein CASSVGGQGVGEQYF. The variable domain in full, completed from reference TRBV9 and TRBJ2-7, reads DSGVTQTPKHLITATGQRVTLRCSPRSGDLSVYWYQQSLDQGLQFLIQYYNGEERAKGNILERFSAQQFPDLHSELNLSSLELGDSALYFCASSVGGQGVGEQYFGPGTRLTVT.

V gene TRBV18 combines with J gene TRBJ2-5; D is perhaps TRBD1 (5 bases). V dropped 4 bases and J dropped 0 bases, with 6 bases sitting between them. The V gene's germline CDR1 is KGHSH and CDR2 LQKENI. The CDR3 runs 13 residues. The DNA for the CDR3 is TGTGCCAGCTCACAACAGGACCAAGAGACCCAGTACTTC. Translated, it gives CASSQQDQETQYF.

The V gene is TRBV4-1, the J gene TRBJ1-2, with 9 bases that match TRBD1. This CDR3 has 15 residues. Germline values: CDR1 MGHRA, CDR2 YSYEKL. V lost 1 base and J lost 4; bases outside the gene matches: 4. The CDR3: CASSQGGQGSYGYTF. The CDR3 bases are TGCGCCAGCAGCCAAGGCGGACAGGGGAGCTATGGCTACACCTTC.

The chain combines TRBV14 with TRBJ2-5; 8 nucleotides match TRBD2. There are 15 residues in the CDR3. V was pared by 1 base and J by 5 bases, with 6 bases of the junction left unmatched. Germline loops: CDR1 SGHDN, CDR2 FVKESK. CDR3 nucleotides: TGTGCCAGCAGCCAAGGGACTAGCAGTGAGGAGACCCAGTACTTC. It translates to CASSQGTSSEETQYF.

CDR3 protein: CACWGQRPYGYTF. The DNA for the CDR3 is TGTGCCTGCTGGGGACAGCGACCTTATGGCTACACCTTC. The rearrangement links TRBV28 to TRBJ1-2; 7 positions agree with TRBD1. This CDR3 is built from 13 residues. V trimming: 11 bases; J trimming: 5 bases; junction bases outside the gene matches: 11. Per the germline V gene, CDR1 is MDHEN and CDR2 is SYDVKM.